Detailed here is one T cell receptor (beta chain). A read error may account for a junction end that differs from germline. These data originate in a study of blood T cell repertoires in COVID-19. Across the whole study: The United States, Italy and Spain provided the acute and convalescent COVID-19 samples. T cells, B-cell-depleted T cells, or PBMCs provided the cDNA or gDNA that served as material.

Original handling: Reference gene primer amplification gave estimated nucleated cell counts. Some clones are missing from TCRdb's copy, which holds only in-frame ones; the method was immunoSEQ multiplex PCR. The V and J calls and clone size are taken from that table; D and trimming were inferred from the DNA. The table lists 310,000 or so clones, approximately 88% of them singletons, with roughly 4% in the top ten. This CDR3 is built from 13 residues. Germline V gene sequence: CDR1 KGHSH, CDR2 LQKENI. Sequenced input: peripheral blood. This chain uses TRBV18 with TRBJ1-4; D remains unclear. The clonotype comes from a woman aged 45-65 years with active or convalescent COVID-19. The chain's CDR3 is CASSPVTSEKLFF. The CDR3 coding sequence is TGTGCCAGCTCACCGGTAACTAGTGAAAAACTGTTTTTT.